The 20 T cell receptor beta chains below come from one sample, sequenced in a study of T cell responses to AZD1222 COVID-19 vaccine. Clones were sequenced by immunoSEQ multiplex PCR, and TCRdb holds only the in-frame ones, with some missing. This table holds 140,000 to 150,000 clones, 90% to 95% found once. The starting material was peripheral blood, obtained on day 0 of AZD1222 vaccination. The source is an adult in good health.

V and J are TRBV7-9 and TRBJ2-1, with unresolved D. Germline lookup yields CDR1 SEHNR and CDR2 FQNEAQ (reference sequence). V was shortened by 5 bases and J by 3 bases, with 8 bases between the two germline ends. The CDR3 length is 13 residues. This chain's CDR3 is CASSPLGYNEQFF. The DNA of the CDR3 is TGTGCCAGCAGCCCATTGGGCTACAATGAGCAGTTCTTC.

The gene calls are TRBV24-1 and TRBJ2-3; 7 bases agree with TRBD2. In germline, CDR1 is KGHDR, CDR2 SFDVKD. The CDR3 has 17 amino acids. Unmatched junction bases numbered 9, after V lost 2 bases and J lost 2 bases. DNA of the CDR3: TGTGCCACCAGTGATTCGGGGTTAGCGGGCTACACAGATACGCAGTATTTT. Residues: CATSDSGLAGYTDTQYF.

The CDR3 spells CASSLDRVSPLHF. DNA of the CDR3: TGTGCCAGCAGCTTAGACAGGGTTTCACCCCTCCACTTT. The V call is TRBV11-2, the J call TRBJ1-6, with D possibly matching TRBD1 (5 bases). The V end lost 0 bases, the J end lost 9 bases, and 6 bases lay between the germline ends. CDR3 size: 13 residues. Germline CDR1 reads SGHAT; CDR2 reads FQNNGV.

The chain uses TRBV6-2 or TRBV6-3 and TRBJ2-7, with a weak D call TRBD1 (5 bases). Trimming shortened V by 4 bases and J by 7 bases, and 11 bases separated the two germline ends. Germline assignment: CDR1 MNHEY and CDR2 SVGEGT. This CDR3 region has 12 residues. The CDR3: CASSWGLGEQYF. The CDR3, as DNA: TGTGCCAGCAGTTGGGGCCTTGGGGAGCAGTACTTC.

V usage is TRBV27 and J usage is TRBJ2-3; the D is unclear. The CDR3 sequence is 13 residues long. Germline V gene sequence: CDR1 MNHEY, CDR2 SMNVEV (reference sequence). The V end was cut by 10 bases, the J end by 1 base, with 12 bases between. CDR3 nucleotide sequence: TGTGCCATCCAGTTGCGTGGCACAGATACGCAGTATTTT. Protein product: CAIQLRGTDTQYF.

This chain links TRBV5-8 with TRBJ2-7; D may be TRBD2 (6 bases). Trimming cost V 3 bases and J 3 bases, with 10 bases left between them. The CDR3 is 13 amino acids. The germline V gene encodes CDR1 SGHTS and CDR2 YDEGEE. The CDR3 coding sequence is TGTGCCAGCAGCTGCGCGGGGTGCTACGAGCAGTACTTC. Amino acids: CASSCAGCYEQYF.

This chain joins TRBV6-5 and TRBJ2-1; a weak D match, TRBD2 (5 bases). The germline gives CDR1 MNHEY, CDR2 SVGAGI. Trimming took off 2 bases at V and 4 bases at J, with 12 bases between the two ends. CDR3 length: 15 amino acids. The CDR3 sequence is CASSYLGDRYNEQFF. The CDR3 DNA sequence: TGTGCCAGCAGTTACCTGGGAGATCGGTACAATGAGCAGTTCTTC.

The genes are TRBV5-1 and TRBJ2-7; TRBD2 matches at 14 bases. Germline values: CDR1 SGHRS, CDR2 YFSETQ. After removal of 1 base from V and 4 bases from J, the junction contained 4 bases not matched to a gene. The CDR3 totals 16 residues. The CDR3 region has the DNA TGCGCCAGCAGCTTGACGGGGACTAGCGGGAGTTACGAGCAGTACTTC. Translation: CASSLTGTSGSYEQYF. Supplemented by reference TRBV5-1 and TRBJ2-7, the full variable domain reads KAGVTQTPRYLIKTRGQQVTLSCSPISGHRSVSWYQQTPGQGLQFLFEYFSETQRNKGNFPGRFSGRQFSNSRSEMNVSTLELGDSALYLCASSLTGTSGSYEQYFGPGTRLTVT.

The chain uses TRBV7-2 and TRBJ2-1; TRBD2 matches at 12 bases. Per germline, CDR1 SGHTA and CDR2 FQGNSA. This CDR3 comprises 15 residues. J gave up 8 bases and V 4 bases, and 6 bases lay outside the gene matches. The CDR3 DNA follows: TGTGCCAGCAGCTCTAGCGGGAGGGGTCGTGATGAGCAGTTCTTC. Translation: CASSSSGRGRDEQFF.

The rearrangement links TRBV19 to TRBJ1-1; D possibly corresponds to TRBD1 (6 bases). CDR1 is LNHDA, CDR2 SQIVND, per germline (reference sequence). V was trimmed by 8 bases and J by 4 bases, leaving 14 bases between them. This CDR3 has 13 amino acids. CDR3 amino acids: CASLDRRATEAFF. DNA for the CDR3: TGTGCCAGTCTCGACAGGCGGGCCACTGAAGCTTTCTTT. Full variable domain (rest looked up from reference TRBV19 and TRBJ1-1): DGGITQSPKYLFRKEGQNVTLSCEQNLNHDAMYWYRQDPGQGLRLIYYSQIVNDFQKGDIAEGYSVSREKKESFPLTVTSAQKNPTAFYLCASLDRRATEAFFGQGTRLTVV.

V and J are TRBV10-1 and TRBJ1-1, with 9 nucleotides matching TRBD1. The germline V gene has CDR1 WNHNN and CDR2 SYGVQD (reference sequence). Trimming removed 7 bases from V and 1 base from J; junction bases left unmatched: 1. The CDR3 is 13 residues long. The CDR3 region is CASKGQGNTEAFF. CDR3 nucleotides: TGCGCCAGCAAGGGACAGGGGAACACTGAAGCTTTCTTT.

The rearrangement joins TRBV2 to TRBJ1-1; TRBD1 might be the D (6 bases). CDR1 is SNHLY and CDR2 is FYNNEI in the germline V gene. This CDR3 contains 12 residues. Between the trimmed V and J ends, which lost 10 bases and 4 bases, there was a span of 13 bases. CDR3 DNA sequence: TGTGCCACCCCTACGGGGGCCACTGAAGCTTTCTTT. Translated: CATPTGATEAFF.

This clone turned up a few times. The chain joins TRBV6-4 to TRBJ1-2; D is ambiguous. The CDR3 is made up of 12 amino acids. Trimming stripped 3 bases from V and 4 bases from J, with 6 bases between. Germline-derived CDR1 and CDR2 are MRHNA and SNTAGT. The CDR3 spells CASSEGGYGYTF. Written as DNA, the CDR3 is TGTGCCAGCAGTGAGGGCGGCTATGGCTACACCTTC.

J is TRBJ2-3 and V is TRBV7-2; possible D gene TRBD1, 5 bases. Germline lookup yields CDR1 SGHTA and CDR2 FQGNSA. This CDR3 comprises 15 residues. Deletions cut 5 bases from V and 2 bases from J, with 14 bases between. The CDR3 region is CASSPEVGHTDTQYF. The CDR3 bases are TGTGCCAGCAGCCCCGAGGTGGGGCACACAGATACGCAGTATTTT.

J is TRBJ2-5 and V is TRBV19; the match to TRBD2 covers 7 bases. The germline V gene encodes CDR1 LNHDA and CDR2 SQIVND (reference sequence). The ends lost 6 bases at V and 6 bases at J; junction bases unmatched: 7. The CDR3 has 13 amino acids. Here the CDR3 DNA reads TGTGCCAGTAGGGTCGTGGGAGGGCAGACCCAGTACTTC. Translating gives CASRVVGGQTQYF.

The chain recombines TRBV7-9 with TRBJ1-2; D is uncertain. The CDR3 has 13 amino acids. V lost 3 bases, J lost 3 bases, and 8 bases lay in between. The germline CDR1 and CDR2 sequences are SEHNR and FQNEAQ (reference sequence). The CDR3: CASSFEGHYGYTF. The CDR3 nucleotides read TGTGCCAGCAGCTTCGAGGGTCACTATGGCTACACCTTC.

The CDR3 sequence is CASSRELTGELFF. Written as DNA, the CDR3 is TGTGCCAGCAGCAGAGAATTAACCGGGGAGCTGTTTTTT. V is TRBV7-9 and J is TRBJ2-2, with unresolved D. The V gene lost 5 bases and the J gene lost 5 bases, with 9 bases spanning the gap. The CDR3 is 13 residues long. Germline CDR1 is SEHNR and CDR2 is FQNEAQ (reference sequence).

V usage is TRBV6-1 and J usage is TRBJ2-3; D is unclear. V gave up 1 base and J gave up 5 bases, with 13 bases separating them. Germline CDR1 reads MNHNS; CDR2 reads SASEGT. CDR3 size: 15 residues. The DNA for the CDR3 is TGTGCCAGCAGTGAAGGTGTCCCCTCGGTAGATACGCAGTATTTT. The encoded protein is CASSEGVPSVDTQYF.

This clone came up a few times. V usage is TRBV7-6 and J usage is TRBJ1-1, with D uncertain. Germline loops: CDR1 SGHVS, CDR2 FNYEAQ. Trimming took off 5 bases at V and 5 bases at J, with 9 bases between the two ends. This CDR3 is built from 12 residues. CDR3 coding DNA: TGTGCCAGCAGCGAGCTTCGGACTGAAGCTTTCTTT. This codes for CASSELRTEAFF.

This chain connects TRBV5-4 to TRBJ1-2; 8 bases match TRBD1. This CDR3 is built from 15 residues. The V segment lost 5 bases and the J segment 3 bases; nucleotides outside the gene matches: 9. Germline V lookup: CDR1 SGHNT, CDR2 YYREEE (reference sequence). The CDR3 region is CASSYELDRDYGYTF. CDR3 sequence (DNA): TGTGCCAGCAGTTATGAACTGGACAGGGACTATGGCTACACCTTC. Full variable domain (remainder filled in from reference TRBV5-4 and TRBJ1-2): ETGVTQSPTHLIKTRGQQVTLRCSSQSGHNTVSWYQQALGQGPQFIFQYYREEENGRGNFPPRFSGLQFPNYSSELNVNALELDDSALYLCASSYELDRDYGYTFGSGTRLTVV.